This T cell receptor beta chain was captured by sequencing in a study of blood T cell repertoires in COVID-19. For the study at large: The origin of the acute and convalescent COVID-19 samples was the United States, Italy and Spain. PBMCs, B-cell-depleted T cells, or T cells provided the cDNA or gDNA that made up the material.

V shed 4 bases and J shed 2 bases, with 21 bases lying between them. Looked up from germline, CDR1 is MGHRA and CDR2 is YSYEKL. The CDR3 is made up of 17 amino acids. Original methodology: Amplified reference gene primers provided the basis for estimating nucleated cell counts. Using immunoSEQ multiplex PCR, the repertoire was profiled, and TCRdb retains in-frame clones only, with some absent. V and J calls and clone size are given by that table; D and trimming were obtained from the DNA. The table lists approximately 200,000 clones, roughly 84% of them singletons, with 2.3% in the top ten. The TCR was taken from a woman aged 55-69 years with acute or convalescent COVID-19. The sample was peripheral blood. This chain uses TRBV4-1 with TRBJ2-7; weak D call: TRBD1 (6 bases). The CDR3 protein is CASSPTITRDIAYEQYF. As DNA, the CDR3 is TGCGCCAGCAGCCCTACTATAACCCGGGACATCGCCTACGAGCAGTACTTC.